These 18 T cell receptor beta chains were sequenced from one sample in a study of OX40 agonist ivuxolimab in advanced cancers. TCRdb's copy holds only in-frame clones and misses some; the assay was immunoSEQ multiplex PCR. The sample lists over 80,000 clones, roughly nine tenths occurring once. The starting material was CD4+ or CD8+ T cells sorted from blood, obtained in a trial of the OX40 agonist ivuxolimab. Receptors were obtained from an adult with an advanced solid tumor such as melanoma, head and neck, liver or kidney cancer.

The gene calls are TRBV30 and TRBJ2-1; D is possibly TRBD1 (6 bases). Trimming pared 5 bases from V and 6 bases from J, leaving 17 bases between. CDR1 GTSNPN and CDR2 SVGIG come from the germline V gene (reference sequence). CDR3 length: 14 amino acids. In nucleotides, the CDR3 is TGTGCCTGGGTGGGGGCCCGGGTTTCCAATGAGCAGTTCTTC. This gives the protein CAWVGARVSNEQFF.

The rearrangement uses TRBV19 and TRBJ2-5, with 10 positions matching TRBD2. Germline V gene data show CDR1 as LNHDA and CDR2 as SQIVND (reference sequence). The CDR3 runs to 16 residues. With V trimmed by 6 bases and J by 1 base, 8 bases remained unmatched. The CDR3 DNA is TGTGCCAGTAGCCTTACTAGCGGGGTCCTCCAAGAGACCCAGTACTTC. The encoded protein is CASSLTSGVLQETQYF.

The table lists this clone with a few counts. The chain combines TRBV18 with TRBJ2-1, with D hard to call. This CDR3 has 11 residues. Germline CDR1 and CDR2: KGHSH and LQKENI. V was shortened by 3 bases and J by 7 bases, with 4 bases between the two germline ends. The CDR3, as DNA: TGTGCCAGCTCACCCGTAAATGAGCAGTTCTTC. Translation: CASSPVNEQFF. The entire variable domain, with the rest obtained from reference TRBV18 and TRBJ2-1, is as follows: NAGVMQNPRHLVRRRGQEARLRCSPMKGHSHVYWYRQLPEEGLKFMVYLQKENIIDESGMPKERFSAEFPKEGPSILRIQQVVRGDSAAYFCASSPVNEQFFGPGTRLTVL.

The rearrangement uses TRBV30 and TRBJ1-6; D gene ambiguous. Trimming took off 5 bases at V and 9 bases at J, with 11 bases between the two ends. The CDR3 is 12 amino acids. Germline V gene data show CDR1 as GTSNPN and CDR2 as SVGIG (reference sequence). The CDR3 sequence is CAWDEGFSPLHF. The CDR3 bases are TGTGCCTGGGACGAAGGGTTTTCACCCCTCCACTTT.

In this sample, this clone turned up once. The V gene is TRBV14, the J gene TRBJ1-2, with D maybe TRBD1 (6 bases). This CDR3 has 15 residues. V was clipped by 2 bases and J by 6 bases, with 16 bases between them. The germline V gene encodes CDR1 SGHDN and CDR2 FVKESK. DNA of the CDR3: TGTGCCAGCAGCCAATTTGAAGGGGGAGGCGATGGCTACACCTTC. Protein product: CASSQFEGGGDGYTF.

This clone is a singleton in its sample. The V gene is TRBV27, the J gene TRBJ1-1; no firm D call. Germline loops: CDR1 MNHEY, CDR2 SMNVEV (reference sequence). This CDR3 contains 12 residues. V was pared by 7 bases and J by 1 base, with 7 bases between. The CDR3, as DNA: TGTGCCAGCAAGGAAAGGAACACTGAAGCTTTCTTT. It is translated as CASKERNTEAFF.

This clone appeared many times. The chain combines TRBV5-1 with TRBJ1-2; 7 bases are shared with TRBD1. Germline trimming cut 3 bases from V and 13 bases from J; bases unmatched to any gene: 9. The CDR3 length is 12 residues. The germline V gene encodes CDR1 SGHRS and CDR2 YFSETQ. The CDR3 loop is CASSSSGQRLTF. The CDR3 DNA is TGCGCCAGCAGCTCCTCGGGACAGCGCCTCACCTTC.

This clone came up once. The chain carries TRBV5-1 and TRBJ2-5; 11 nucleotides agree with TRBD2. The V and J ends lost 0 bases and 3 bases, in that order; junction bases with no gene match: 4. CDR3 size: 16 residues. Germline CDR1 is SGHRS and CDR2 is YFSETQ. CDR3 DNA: TGCGCCAGCAGCTTGGAGGGACTAGCGGCGAAAGAGACCCAGTACTTC. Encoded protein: CASSLEGLAAKETQYF. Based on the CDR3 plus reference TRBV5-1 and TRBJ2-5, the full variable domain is KAGVTQTPRYLIKTRGQQVTLSCSPISGHRSVSWYQQTPGQGLQFLFEYFSETQRNKGNFPGRFSGRQFSNSRSEMNVSTLELGDSALYLCASSLEGLAAKETQYFGPGTRLLVL.

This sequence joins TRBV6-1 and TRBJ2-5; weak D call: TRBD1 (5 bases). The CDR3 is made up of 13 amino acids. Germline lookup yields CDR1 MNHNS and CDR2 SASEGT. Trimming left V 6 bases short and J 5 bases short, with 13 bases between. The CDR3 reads CASRLQGRETQYF. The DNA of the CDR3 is TGTGCCAGCAGACTGCAGGGTCGGGAGACCCAGTACTTC.

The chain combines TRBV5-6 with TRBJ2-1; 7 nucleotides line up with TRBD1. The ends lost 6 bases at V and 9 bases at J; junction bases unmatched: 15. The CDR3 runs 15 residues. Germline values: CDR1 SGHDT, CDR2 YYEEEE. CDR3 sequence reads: CASTHTGERIGEQFF. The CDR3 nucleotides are TGTGCCAGCACACACACAGGGGAACGGATCGGTGAGCAGTTCTTC.

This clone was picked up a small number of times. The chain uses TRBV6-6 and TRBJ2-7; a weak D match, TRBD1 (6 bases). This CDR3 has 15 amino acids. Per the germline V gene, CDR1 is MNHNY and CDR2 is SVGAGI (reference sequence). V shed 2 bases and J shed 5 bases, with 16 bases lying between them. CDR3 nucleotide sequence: TGTGCCAGCAGTTACCCGGAAACAGGGACGGACGAGCAGTACTTC. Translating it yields CASSYPETGTDEQYF.

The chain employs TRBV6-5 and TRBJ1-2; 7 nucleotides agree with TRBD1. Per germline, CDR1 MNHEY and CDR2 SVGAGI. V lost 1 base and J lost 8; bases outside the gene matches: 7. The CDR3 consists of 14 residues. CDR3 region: CASSYFTGADGYTF. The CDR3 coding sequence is TGTGCCAGCAGTTACTTCACAGGGGCCGACGGCTACACCTTC.

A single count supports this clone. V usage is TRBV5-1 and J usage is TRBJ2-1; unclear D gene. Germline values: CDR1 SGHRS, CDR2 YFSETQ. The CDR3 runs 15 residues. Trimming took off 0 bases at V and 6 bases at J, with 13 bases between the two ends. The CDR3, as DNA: TGCGCCAGCAGCTTGGGGCTCCAGGAACCCAATGAGCAGTTCTTC. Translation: CASSLGLQEPNEQFF.

CDR3 in DNA: TGTGCCAGCATGACGGGAAGGTGGTTCTTC. This encodes CASMTGRWFF. The J gene is TRBJ2-1, the V gene TRBV6-5; possible D gene TRBD2, 5 bases. The CDR3 covers 10 residues. V lost 7 bases, J lost 15 bases, and 13 bases lay in between. Per germline, CDR1 MNHEY and CDR2 SVGAGI.

The CDR3 here is CASSPVQGNYEQYF. DNA of the CDR3: TGTGCCAGCAGCCCGGTACAGGGAAACTACGAGCAGTACTTC. This chain uses TRBV7-2 with TRBJ2-7; possibly TRBD1 for D (6 bases). Germline V gene lookup returns CDR1 SGHTA and CDR2 FQGNSA. The CDR3 covers 14 residues. V was shortened by 5 bases and J by 3 bases, with 14 bases between the two germline ends.

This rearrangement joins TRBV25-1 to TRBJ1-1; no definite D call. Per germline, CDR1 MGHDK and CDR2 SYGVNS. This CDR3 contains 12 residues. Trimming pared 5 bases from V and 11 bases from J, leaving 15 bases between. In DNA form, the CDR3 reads TGTGCCAGCAGTTCAGAATGGCTGAAGGCTTTCTTT. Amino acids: CASSSEWLKAFF.

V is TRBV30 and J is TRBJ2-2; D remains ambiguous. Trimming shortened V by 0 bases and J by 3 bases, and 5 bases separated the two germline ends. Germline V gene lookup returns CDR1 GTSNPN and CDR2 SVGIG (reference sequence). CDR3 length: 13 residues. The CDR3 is CAWSVWDTGELFF. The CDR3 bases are TGTGCCTGGAGTGTTTGGGACACCGGGGAGCTGTTTTTT.

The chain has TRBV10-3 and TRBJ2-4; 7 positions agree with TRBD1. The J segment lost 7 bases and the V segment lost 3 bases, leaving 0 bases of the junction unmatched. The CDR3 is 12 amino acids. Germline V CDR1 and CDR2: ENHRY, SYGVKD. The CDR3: CAISEQGNIQYF. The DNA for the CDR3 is TGTGCCATCAGTGAACAGGGGAACATTCAGTACTTC.